These 25 T cell receptor beta chains came from one sample sequenced in a study of OX40 agonist ivuxolimab in advanced cancers. Produced via immunoSEQ multiplex PCR; TCRdb's table is partial and in-frame only. This sample yields 50,000 to 65,000 clones, of which approximately 80% are seen a single time; approximately 4.5% belongs to the top ten. The sample consisted of CD4+ or CD8+ T cells sorted from blood, taken in a trial of the OX40 agonist ivuxolimab. Receptors were obtained from an adult with an advanced solid tumor such as melanoma, head and neck, liver or kidney cancer.

The chain uses TRBV28 and TRBJ2-1, with a possible D match to TRBD2 (5 bases). The CDR3 is 12 residues long. The ends were cut back, 10 bases at V and 4 bases at J, with 11 bases in the middle. Per the germline V gene, CDR1 is MDHEN and CDR2 is SYDVKM. As DNA, the CDR3 is TGTGCCACGGCGACGGGATACAATGAGCAGTTCTTC. As protein: CATATGYNEQFF.

The chain carries TRBV7-2 and TRBJ1-6; D may be TRBD1 (5 bases). The CDR3 extends over 15 amino acids. CDR1 is SGHTA and CDR2 is FQGNSA in the germline V gene. Trimming removed 0 bases from V and 9 bases from J, with 12 bases in between. The CDR3 DNA sequence: TGTGCCAGCAGCTTAGCGGGGCAGGGAATTTCACCCCTCCACTTT. The encoded protein is CASSLAGQGISPLHF. The whole variable domain, filled in from reference TRBV7-2 and TRBJ1-6, reads GAGVSQSPSNKVTEKGKDVELRCDPISGHTALYWYRQSLGQGLEFLIYFQGNSAPDKSGLPSDRFSAERTGGSVSTLTIQRTQQEDSAVYLCASSLAGQGISPLHFGNGTRLTVT.

About this clone itself: The junction does not match germline at one end; this may be a read error. The chain uses TRBV7-7 and TRBJ2-2; D not resolved. There are 12 residues in the CDR3. From germline, CDR1 is SSHAT and CDR2 FNYEAQ (reference sequence). DNA for the CDR3: TGTGCTAGCAGCTTAGACACCGGGGAGCTGTTTTTT. Translating gives CASSLDTGELFF.

The genes are TRBV5-1 and TRBJ2-2; D is possibly TRBD1 (6 bases). The germline V and J ends were trimmed by 6 bases and 4 bases, with 10 bases remaining between them. Germline V gene lookup returns CDR1 SGHRS and CDR2 YFSETQ. The CDR3 length is 13 residues. The DNA of the CDR3 is TGCGCCAGCAAGACAGGTAGCACCGGGGAGCTGTTTTTT. It encodes CASKTGSTGELFF.

This clone is a singleton in its sample. The rearrangement uses TRBV4-1 and TRBJ1-5; D call uncertain. The CDR3 contains 16 residues. Trimming removed 2 bases from V and 4 bases from J, with 15 bases in between. CDR1 MGHRA and CDR2 YSYEKL come from the germline V gene. The CDR3 DNA is TGCGCCAGCAGCCAACGAGCGTCGGGAAGTAATCAGCCCCAGCATTTT. Residues: CASSQRASGSNQPQHF.

There are a few counts of this clone. The chain recombines TRBV6-1 with TRBJ2-7; D uncertain. This CDR3 contains 12 residues. Trimming left V 1 base short and J 6 bases short, with 7 bases between. In germline, CDR1 is MNHNS, CDR2 SASEGT. In DNA form, the CDR3 reads TGTGCCAGCAGTGAAGGGGTATCCGAGCAGTACTTC. This codes for CASSEGVSEQYF.

The rearrangement links TRBV5-6 to TRBJ1-2, with TRBD1 matching 7 bases. After removal of 1 base from V and 1 base from J, the junction contained 10 bases not matched to a gene. The CDR3 consists of 17 residues. Germline CDR1 and CDR2: SGHDT and YYEEEE. In nucleotides, the CDR3 is TGTGCCAGCAGCTTGCTACGAAGGGACAGCCTTAACTATGGCTACACCTTC. Its protein product is CASSLLRRDSLNYGYTF.

This rearrangement joins TRBV18 to TRBJ2-3, with TRBD2 matching over 9 bases. This CDR3 has 15 residues. After removal of 3 bases from V and 3 bases from J, the junction contained 4 bases not matched to a gene. Per germline, CDR1 KGHSH and CDR2 LQKENI. CDR3 region: CASSPISGSTDTQYF. The CDR3 DNA follows: TGTGCCAGCTCACCTATTAGCGGGAGTACAGATACGCAGTATTTT.

The chain recombines TRBV19 with TRBJ2-7; D unresolved. Trimming cost V 5 bases and J 3 bases, with 14 bases left between them. Germline V gives CDR1 LNHDA, CDR2 SQIVND (reference sequence). This CDR3 spans 14 amino acids. The CDR3 nucleotides read TGTGCCAGTAGTGAGGCGCGGAATATCTACGAGCAGTACTTC. Translating it yields CASSEARNIYEQYF.

The rearrangement links TRBV9 to TRBJ2-3; D perhaps matches TRBD2 (6 bases). Trimming removed 0 bases from V and 2 bases from J, with 16 bases in between. The CDR3 consists of 17 residues. The germline gives CDR1 SGDLS, CDR2 YYNGEE. CDR3 in amino acids: CASSVAGEPAVTDTQYF. The CDR3 region has the DNA TGTGCCAGCAGCGTAGCGGGGGAGCCCGCGGTCACAGATACGCAGTATTTT.

V is TRBV6-1 and J is TRBJ2-2; tentatively, D is TRBD1 (6 bases). The germline CDR1 and CDR2 sequences are MNHNS and SASEGT. The CDR3 totals 14 residues. Trimming cost V 7 bases and J 6 bases, with 15 bases left between them. CDR3 amino acids: CASIQGLEPGELFF. CDR3 DNA: TGTGCCAGCATTCAGGGGCTTGAGCCCGGGGAGCTGTTTTTT.

J is TRBJ1-1 and V is TRBV7-3, with D maybe TRBD1 (5 bases). This CDR3 is 13 amino acids long. CDR1 is SGHTA, CDR2 FQGTGA, per germline. The germline V and J ends were trimmed by 1 base and 7 bases, with 10 bases remaining between them. CDR3 residues: CASSLRRGGEAFF. DNA of the CDR3: TGTGCCAGCAGCTTAAGAAGGGGTGGTGAAGCTTTCTTT.

The V call is TRBV6-5, the J call TRBJ1-2; 11 bases map to TRBD1. The CDR3 has 14 residues. Trimming cost V 6 bases and J 7 bases; bases outside gene matches: 7. Germline V lookup: CDR1 MNHEY, CDR2 SVGAGI. For the CDR3, the DNA is TGTGCCAGCAGGCGGGGACAGGGGGGATCTGGCTACACCTTC. It codes for CASRRGQGGSGYTF.

This clone was found once. The chain carries TRBV27 and TRBJ2-7; TRBD1 matches at 8 bases. The CDR3 runs 13 residues. The trim removed 2 bases at V and 6 bases at J, leaving 3 bases unmatched. Germline-derived CDR1 and CDR2 are MNHEY and SMNVEV (reference sequence). The CDR3, as DNA: TGTGCCAGCAGTTTAGGGGGACAGGCCGAGCAGTACTTC. It translates to CASSLGGQAEQYF.

This clone was seen once. The chain is built from TRBV27 and TRBJ1-1; tentative D call: TRBD1 (6 bases). The CDR3 loop spans 13 amino acids. Germline values: CDR1 MNHEY, CDR2 SMNVEV (reference sequence). Trimming stripped 4 bases from V and 10 bases from J, with 16 bases between. The CDR3 region has the DNA TGTGCCAGCAGTTCCCCGGAGGGGGGCTTAGCTTTCTTT. It translates to CASSSPEGGLAFF.

The V gene is TRBV5-1, the J gene TRBJ2-2; 8 positions match TRBD1. The CDR3 sequence is 15 residues long. CDR1 SGHRS and CDR2 YFSETQ come from the germline V gene. Trimming took 10 bases from V and 2 from J; bases not matched to a gene: 10. The CDR3 spells CAGRQGIVNTGELFF. CDR3 DNA sequence: TGCGCCGGCCGACAGGGGATTGTTAACACCGGGGAGCTGTTTTTT.

The chain uses TRBV2 and TRBJ2-5; TRBD2 is a possible D gene (6 bases). The CDR3 consists of 14 residues. Between the trimmed V and J ends, which lost 2 bases and 5 bases, there was a span of 12 bases. In germline, CDR1 is SNHLY, CDR2 FYNNEI. The CDR3 nucleotides are TGTGCCAGCAGTGAACCTAGGGAGGAGGAGACCCAGTACTTC. Translated, it gives CASSEPREEETQYF. The whole variable domain, remainder taken from reference TRBV2 and TRBJ2-5, is EPEVTQTPSHQVTQMGQEVILRCVPISNHLYFYWYRQILGQKVEFLVSFYNNEISEKSEIFDDQFSVERPDGSNFTLKIRSTKLEDSAMYFCASSEPREEETQYFGPGTRLLVL.

The rearrangement links TRBV18 to TRBJ2-5; 9 positions agree with TRBD1. The CDR3 is made up of 15 amino acids. The V gene end was trimmed by 1 base and the J gene end by 5 bases; junction bases not matched to a gene: 5. Germline lookup yields CDR1 KGHSH and CDR2 LQKENI. DNA for the CDR3: TGTGCCAGCTCACCACGGGGGACAGGGATGGAGACCCAGTACTTC. This gives the protein CASSPRGTGMETQYF.

The chain is built from TRBV6-5 and TRBJ1-6; 8 nucleotides agree with TRBD1. Trimming at V came to 6 bases and at J to 7 bases, leaving 5 bases not matched to a gene. Germline-derived CDR1 and CDR2 are MNHEY and SVGAGI. CDR3 length: 14 amino acids. The CDR3 loop is CASRTGTGNSPLHF. Written as DNA, the CDR3 is TGTGCCAGCAGAACGGGGACAGGAAATTCACCCCTCCACTTT.

This rearrangement joins TRBV10-2 to TRBJ2-1, with unresolved D. V lost 1 base and J lost 10, with 11 bases in between. This CDR3 has 13 residues. CDR1 WSHSY and CDR2 SAAADI come from the germline V gene. CDR3 region: CASSEYSTYEQFF. The CDR3 DNA reads TGCGCCAGCAGTGAGTACTCGACATACGAGCAGTTCTTC.

The chain joins TRBV27 to TRBJ1-2, with D hard to call. Germline-derived CDR1 and CDR2 are MNHEY and SMNVEV (reference sequence). V was trimmed by 2 bases and J by 5 bases, leaving 18 bases between them. This CDR3 comprises 16 residues. The CDR3 coding sequence is TGTGCCAGCAGTTTAGTCGTCGGCAGGAGCAATTATGGCTACACCTTC. As protein: CASSLVVGRSNYGYTF.

The chain combines TRBV30 with TRBJ1-1, with 9 bases matching TRBD1. Trimming at V came to 4 bases and at J to 1 base, leaving 16 bases not matched to a gene. This CDR3 is 18 amino acids long. The germline gives CDR1 GTSNPN, CDR2 SVGIG (reference sequence). The CDR3 here is CAWITRRTGEMKNTEAFF. CDR3 DNA sequence: TGTGCCTGGATCACGAGAAGGACAGGGGAAATGAAGAACACTGAAGCTTTCTTT.

The chain couples TRBV7-9 to TRBJ1-5, with D hard to call. The germline V gene has CDR1 SEHNR and CDR2 FQNEAQ (reference sequence). The CDR3 is 13 residues long. Trimming removed 2 bases at V and 3 bases at J, with 5 bases between. The CDR3 DNA reads TGTGCCAGCAGCTTACAGCCCAATCAGCCCCAGCATTTT. This encodes CASSLQPNQPQHF.

J is TRBJ1-5 and V is TRBV6-6; D gene ambiguous. Germline CDR1 MNHNY, CDR2 SVGAGI (reference sequence). Between the trimmed V and J ends, which lost 6 bases and 4 bases, there was a span of 10 bases. This CDR3 is built from 13 residues. CDR3 amino acids: CASRRAPNQPQHF. The CDR3 DNA is TGTGCCAGCAGACGAGCCCCTAATCAGCCCCAGCATTTT.

This chain joins TRBV14 and TRBJ2-7; 14 nucleotides line up with TRBD2. The J segment lost 5 bases and the V segment lost 0 bases, leaving 12 bases of the junction unmatched. CDR1 and CDR2 from the germline V gene are SGHDN and FVKESK. This CDR3 has 19 residues. The chain's CDR3 is CASSQDPTSGGAWFHEQYF. For the CDR3, the DNA is TGTGCCAGCAGCCAAGACCCGACTAGCGGGGGGGCCTGGTTCCACGAGCAGTACTTC.